The rows below give T cell receptor beta chains drawn from one sample of a study of T cells in tuberculosis. Data came from immunoSEQ multiplex PCR; TCRdb stores just in-frame clones and leaves some out. The repertoire includes 7,500 to 8,500 clones, around 93% of them detected once, and around 10% sits in the top ten. The sequenced sample was PBMCs. These receptors came from an adult with tuberculosis. CDR3s include the opening cysteine and the closing phenylalanine or tryptophan. Fields, in order: J gene, V gene, CDR3 protein.

j_call: TRBJ2-2; v_call: TRBV5-1; cdr3_aa: CASSLSQNTGELFF
j_call: TRBJ1-2; v_call: TRBV19; cdr3_aa: CASSTGTGREGYTF
j_call: TRBJ2-1; v_call: TRBV5-1; cdr3_aa: CASSLVPGWNEQFF
j_call: TRBJ2-1; v_call: TRBV7-2; cdr3_aa: CASSLGTYYNEQFF
j_call: TRBJ1-2; v_call: TRBV6-1; cdr3_aa: CASSPSWRDDYGYTF
j_call: TRBJ2-5; v_call: TRBV5-1; cdr3_aa: CASSSGQGSVGETQYF
j_call: TRBJ2-5; v_call: TRBV5-1; cdr3_aa: CASSGGRARDF
j_call: TRBJ2-7; v_call: TRBV5-5; cdr3_aa: CASSLVWTGRYEQYF
j_call: TRBJ2-2; v_call: TRBV5-8; cdr3_aa: CASSLTANTGELFF
j_call: TRBJ2-2; v_call: TRBV29-1; cdr3_aa: CSVSGPLLSPAGELFF
j_call: TRBJ1-3; v_call: TRBV27; cdr3_aa: CASSLRVSGNTIYF
j_call: TRBJ1-1; v_call: TRBV7-6; cdr3_aa: CASSLGAGQGGAFF
j_call: TRBJ1-1; v_call: TRBV6-5; cdr3_aa: CASSTNTDREAEAFF
j_call: TRBJ2-6; v_call: TRBV5-4; cdr3_aa: CASSSRSTGANVLTF
j_call: TRBJ2-7; v_call: TRBV27; cdr3_aa: CASSLRAVAGNSYEQYF
j_call: TRBJ2-2; v_call: TRBV4-1; cdr3_aa: CASSRLRGNTGELFF
j_call: TRBJ1-2; v_call: TRBV7-9; cdr3_aa: CASSLQRGTNYGYTF
j_call: TRBJ2-5; v_call: TRBV10-3; cdr3_aa: CAISYRGEGEETQYF
j_call: TRBJ2-7; v_call: TRBV11-2; cdr3_aa: CASSWLGTSVLYEQYF
j_call: TRBJ1-1; v_call: TRBV5-1; cdr3_aa: CASSPGQNTEAFF
j_call: TRBJ2-5; v_call: TRBV4-1; cdr3_aa: CASSQDHASGGAGTQYF
j_call: TRBJ2-3; v_call: TRBV6-5; cdr3_aa: CASSYSRGQDTQYF
j_call: TRBJ2-7; v_call: TRBV29-1; cdr3_aa: CSVLTGQGLFEQYF
j_call: TRBJ2-7; v_call: TRBV20-1; cdr3_aa: CSAPRDYEQYF
j_call: TRBJ2-1; v_call: TRBV19; cdr3_aa: CASRQPGQGRGNEQFF
j_call: TRBJ2-1; v_call: TRBV6-5; cdr3_aa: CASSYSPDREQFF
j_call: TRBJ2-7; v_call: TRBV7-6; cdr3_aa: CASSLAGLQSSYEQYF
j_call: TRBJ2-7; v_call: TRBV10-2; cdr3_aa: CASNSGIYEQYF
j_call: TRBJ1-2; v_call: TRBV13; cdr3_aa: CASGQGHGYGYTF
j_call: TRBJ2-3; v_call: TRBV25-1; cdr3_aa: CASSGLLAGSGVGTQYF
j_call: TRBJ2-7; v_call: TRBV11-1; cdr3_aa: CASSGGTDSYEQYF
j_call: TRBJ2-1; v_call: TRBV30; cdr3_aa: CAWSSGYRPEENEQFF
j_call: TRBJ2-7; v_call: TRBV30; cdr3_aa: CAWKSGRSTYEQYF
j_call: TRBJ1-4; v_call: TRBV19; cdr3_aa: CASSDRGRGEKLFF
j_call: TRBJ2-7; v_call: TRBV10-3; cdr3_aa: CAIRTSLSYEQYF
j_call: TRBJ2-2; v_call: TRBV19; cdr3_aa: CASSMLWARGTGELFF
j_call: TRBJ2-7; v_call: TRBV11-2; cdr3_aa: CASSLDRSGSLGGYEQYF
j_call: TRBJ2-1; v_call: TRBV18; cdr3_aa: CASSPLRDNEQFF
j_call: TRBJ2-7; v_call: TRBV27; cdr3_aa: CAINASTLRYEQYF
j_call: TRBJ1-2; v_call: TRBV7-3; cdr3_aa: CASSSRDGGGYTF
j_call: TRBJ1-4; v_call: TRBV5-1; cdr3_aa: CASSLTATNEKLFF
j_call: TRBJ1-4; v_call: TRBV18; cdr3_aa: CASSSQGVGGEKLFF
j_call: TRBJ2-3; v_call: TRBV11-1; cdr3_aa: CASSWGISGFEDTQYF
j_call: TRBJ2-1; v_call: TRBV5-1; cdr3_aa: CASSLGRPRNEQFF
j_call: TRBJ2-1; v_call: TRBV7-9; cdr3_aa: CASSLVQAAFNEQFF
j_call: TRBJ1-5; v_call: TRBV19; cdr3_aa: CASSIFRGNQPQHF
j_call: TRBJ2-7; v_call: TRBV7-3; cdr3_aa: CASSAGTGSYEQYF
j_call: TRBJ2-3; v_call: TRBV11-2; cdr3_aa: CASSPGTSGSAQYF
j_call: TRBJ1-1; v_call: TRBV2; cdr3_aa: CASSVNRGTEAFF
j_call: TRBJ1-1; v_call: TRBV7-9; cdr3_aa: CASSRRGDKRAFF
j_call: TRBJ1-2; v_call: TRBV4-2; cdr3_aa: CASSQETGLPYGYTF
j_call: TRBJ2-2; v_call: TRBV30; cdr3_aa: CAWSVGLTGELFF